These 17 T cell receptor beta chains were all obtained from the same sample, sequenced in a study of beta chain features in type 1 diabetes. General observations from the study: Shortening that was moderate but significant affected the TCRB CDR3s of Type 1 diabetes patients in all four CD4+ subsets.

Antigens for these TCRs are unknown. Isolated RNA was reverse transcribed in full, so expressed TCRB transcripts were sequenced. Clones were sequenced by immunoSEQ multiplex PCR, and TCRdb holds only the in-frame ones, with some missing. Of 250,000 to 300,000 clones listed, roughly 13% are singletons. Sequenced input: naive CD4+ T cells from blood. The receptors derive from a man aged 30-40 years with type 1 diabetes.

This sequence joins TRBV7-3 and TRBJ2-7; D remains ambiguous. Germline CDR1 SGHTA, CDR2 FQGTGA. This CDR3 has 16 amino acids. V gave up 3 bases and J gave up 3 bases, with 18 bases separating them. In nucleotides, the CDR3 is TGTGCCAGCAGCTTCGGAACAGCCGAAGGTTACTACGAGCAGTACTTC. The encoded protein is CASSFGTAEGYYEQYF.

The V call is TRBV9, the J call TRBJ2-7; TRBD2 agrees at 10 bases. CDR3 length: 15 amino acids. The germline V gene has CDR1 SGDLS and CDR2 YYNGEE. With V trimmed by 0 bases and J by 7 bases, 7 bases remained unmatched. The CDR3 DNA reads TGTGCCAGCAGCGTAGCGGCTAGCGGGAGATTAGAGCAGTACTTC. Translation gives CASSVAASGRLEQYF.

This clone was seen a handful of times. The gene calls are TRBV27 and TRBJ2-1; maybe TRBD2 (6 bases). Trimming pared 8 bases from V and 0 bases from J, leaving 26 bases between. Germline V gene sequence: CDR1 MNHEY, CDR2 SMNVEV (reference sequence). The CDR3 loop spans 19 amino acids. The CDR3 spells CASSEVGKAGVSSYNEQFF. CDR3 DNA: TGTGCCAGCTCAGAGGTGGGGAAAGCGGGTGTCAGCTCCTACAATGAGCAGTTCTTC.

The CDR3 DNA reads as TGTGCCAGCTCACCTCCTGAGGCCTTGGGTACCTACGAGCAGTACTTC. This encodes CASSPPEALGTYEQYF. The gene calls are TRBV18 and TRBJ2-7; D not certain. The V and J ends lost 3 bases and 2 bases respectively, with 17 bases between them. CDR3 length equals 16 residues. Germline V CDR1 and CDR2: KGHSH, LQKENI.

The chain recombines TRBV6-6 with TRBJ2-1; D not resolved. The V end was cut by 5 bases, the J end by 3 bases, with 8 bases between. The CDR3 is made up of 13 amino acids. From germline, CDR1 is MNHNY and CDR2 SVGAGI (reference sequence). Here the CDR3 DNA reads TGTGCCAGCAGTCTCCCCCGCTACAATGAGCAGTTCTTC. Translating it yields CASSLPRYNEQFF.

The chain joins TRBV10-3 to TRBJ2-5, with TRBD1 matching over 7 bases. The CDR3 extends over 16 amino acids. Germline loops: CDR1 ENHRY, CDR2 SYGVKD. The V segment lost 3 bases and the J segment 1 base; nucleotides outside the gene matches: 8. CDR3 protein: CAISDGQRGLQETQYF. Written as DNA, the CDR3 is TGTGCCATCAGTGACGGCCAGAGGGGGCTCCAAGAGACCCAGTACTTC.

The chain joins TRBV14 to TRBJ2-1, with unresolved D. Trimming shortened V by 0 bases and J by 3 bases, and 12 bases separated the two germline ends. This CDR3 spans 16 amino acids. Germline CDR1 SGHDN, CDR2 FVKESK. CDR3 loop: CASSQEEWRSYNEQFF. In DNA, the CDR3 is TGTGCCAGCAGCCAAGAAGAGTGGCGGAGCTACAATGAGCAGTTCTTC. Filled out from reference TRBV14 and TRBJ2-1, the complete variable domain reads EAGVTQFPSHSVIEKGQTVTLRCDPISGHDNLYWYRRVMGKEIKFLLHFVKESKQDESGMPNNRFLAERTGGTYSTLKVQPAELEDSGVYFCASSQEEWRSYNEQFFGPGTRLTVL.

The chain recombines TRBV7-3 with TRBJ2-2; D gene unclear. The germline gives CDR1 SGHTA, CDR2 FQGTGA. Trimming took 3 bases from V and 0 from J, leaving 2 bases between them. This CDR3 contains 13 residues. The CDR3 DNA follows: TGTGCCAGCAGCTTCACGAACACCGGGGAGCTGTTTTTT. It specifies CASSFTNTGELFF.

This clone occurred a few times. The chain recombines TRBV18 with TRBJ1-1; D might be TRBD1 (5 bases). CDR3 size: 17 residues. The ends were cut back, 2 bases at V and 1 base at J, with 17 bases in the middle. Germline values: CDR1 KGHSH, CDR2 LQKENI. For the CDR3, the DNA is TGTGCCAGCTCACCATCAACCCCGGGACTAGGGAACACTGAAGCTTTCTTT. Amino acid sequence: CASSPSTPGLGNTEAFF. The entire variable domain, with the rest obtained from reference TRBV18 and TRBJ1-1, is as follows: NAGVMQNPRHLVRRRGQEARLRCSPMKGHSHVYWYRQLPEEGLKFMVYLQKENIIDESGMPKERFSAEFPKEGPSILRIQQVVRGDSAAYFCASSPSTPGLGNTEAFFGQGTRLTVV.

There are a few counts of this clone. The V gene is TRBV6-6, the J gene TRBJ1-2, with D perhaps TRBD1 (5 bases). The CDR3 spans 16 residues. V shed 6 bases and J shed 2 bases, with 19 bases lying between them. Germline CDR1 reads MNHNY; CDR2 reads SVGAGI (reference sequence). CDR3 in amino acids: CASSFRGTNLNYGYTF. For the CDR3, the DNA is TGTGCCAGCAGCTTCCGGGGGACGAACCTCAACTATGGCTACACCTTC.

The chain has TRBV11-1 and TRBJ2-3; no clear D. Trimming pared 1 base from V and 0 bases from J, leaving 5 bases between. This CDR3 has 14 residues. The germline CDR1 and CDR2 sequences are SGHAT and FQDESV (reference sequence). As DNA, the CDR3 is TGTGCCAGCAGCTTAGTACTGAGCACAGATACGCAGTATTTT. Translated: CASSLVLSTDTQYF.

This clone showed up just a few times. The chain joins TRBV6-1 to TRBJ2-7; D is perhaps TRBD2 (5 bases). Looked up from germline, CDR1 is MNHNS and CDR2 is SASEGT. V dropped 4 bases and J dropped 2 bases, with 6 bases sitting between them. The length of the CDR3 is 12 residues. The CDR3 loop is CASSGTPYEQYF. The CDR3 DNA is TGTGCCAGCAGTGGGACTCCCTACGAGCAGTACTTC.

The V and J genes are TRBV6-5 and TRBJ2-7; 7 nucleotides line up with TRBD2. Trimming at V came to 2 bases and at J to 0 bases, leaving 7 bases not matched to a gene. In germline, CDR1 is MNHEY, CDR2 SVGAGI. This CDR3 region has 16 residues. The DNA of the CDR3 is TGTGCCAGCAGTTACGGTTGGGGGGGGAGCTCCTACGAGCAGTACTTC. This sequence encodes CASSYGWGGSSYEQYF.

This clone was detected a few times. The gene calls are TRBV11-2 and TRBJ2-5, with TRBD2 matching 8 bases. Losses at the gene ends were 8 bases for V and 4 bases for J; bases not matched to a gene: 6. The germline V gene has CDR1 SGHAT and CDR2 FQNNGV. The CDR3 has 13 residues. The CDR3 coding sequence is TGTGCCAGCTCGGGAGCGGGAGTAGAGACCCAGTACTTC. Translated: CASSGAGVETQYF. Looking up the rest from reference TRBV11-2 and TRBJ2-5 gives the full variable domain: EAGVAQSPRYKIIEKRQSVAFWCNPISGHATLYWYQQILGQGPKLLIQFQNNGVVDDSQLPKDRFSAERLKGVDSTLKIQPAKLEDSAVYLCASSGAGVETQYFGPGTRLLVL.

The V call is TRBV28, the J call TRBJ2-1; 10 nucleotides match TRBD2. Germline V lookup: CDR1 MDHEN, CDR2 SYDVKM. The V gene end was trimmed by 5 bases and the J gene end by 8 bases; junction bases not matched to a gene: 15. The CDR3 covers 17 residues. The CDR3 region is CASSLVGGAGGPDEQFF. In nucleotides, the CDR3 is TGTGCCAGCAGTCTCGTGGGAGGAGCGGGAGGGCCTGATGAGCAGTTCTTC.

This clone was seen a few times. The chain carries TRBV29-1 and TRBJ1-2; perhaps TRBD1 as D (5 bases). The germline V and J ends were trimmed by 3 bases and 7 bases, with 6 bases remaining between them. Germline V gives CDR1 SQVTM, CDR2 ANQGSEA. CDR3 length: 10 residues. CDR3 coding DNA: TGCAGCGTTGACGACAGTGGCTACACCTTC. It codes for CSVDDSGYTF. The complete variable domain, with remaining parts taken from reference TRBV29-1 and TRBJ1-2, reads SAVISQKPSRDICQRGTSLTIQCQVDSQVTMMFWYRQQPGQSLTLIATANQGSEATYESGFVIDKFPISRPNLTFSTLTVSNMSPEDSSIYLCSVDDSGYTFGSGTRLTVV.

Only a few counts were recorded for this clone. The chain carries TRBV15 and TRBJ2-3, with a tentative D call TRBD2 (6 bases). CDR3 length equals 14 residues. CDR1 is LNHNV, CDR2 YYDKDF, per germline (reference sequence). V was cut by 3 bases and J by 2 bases, with 9 bases left in between. The CDR3 DNA is TGTGCCACCAGCAGGGAGCGGGCCACAGATACGCAGTATTTT. It yields the protein CATSRERATDTQYF.